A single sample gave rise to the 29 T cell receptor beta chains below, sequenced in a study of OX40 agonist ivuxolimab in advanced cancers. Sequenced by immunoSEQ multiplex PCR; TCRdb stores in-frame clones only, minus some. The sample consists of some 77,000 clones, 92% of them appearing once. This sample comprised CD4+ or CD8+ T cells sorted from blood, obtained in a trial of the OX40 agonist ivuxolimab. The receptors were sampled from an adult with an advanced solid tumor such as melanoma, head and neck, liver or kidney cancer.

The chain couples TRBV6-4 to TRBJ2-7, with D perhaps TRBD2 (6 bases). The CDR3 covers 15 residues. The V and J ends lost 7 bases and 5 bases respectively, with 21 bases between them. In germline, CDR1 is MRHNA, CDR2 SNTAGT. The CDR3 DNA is TGTGCCAGCATGCGGGGCAGGGAATCACCGGACGAGCAGTACTTC. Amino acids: CASMRGRESPDEQYF.

CDR3 bases: TGTGCCAGCAGTTACGGTAGCAATCAGCCCCAGCATTTT. It codes for CASSYGSNQPQHF. The chain carries TRBV27 and TRBJ1-5; D is ambiguous. From germline, CDR1 is MNHEY and CDR2 SMNVEV (reference sequence). The CDR3 extends over 13 amino acids. V lost 4 bases to trimming and J lost 0 bases, with 4 bases between them.

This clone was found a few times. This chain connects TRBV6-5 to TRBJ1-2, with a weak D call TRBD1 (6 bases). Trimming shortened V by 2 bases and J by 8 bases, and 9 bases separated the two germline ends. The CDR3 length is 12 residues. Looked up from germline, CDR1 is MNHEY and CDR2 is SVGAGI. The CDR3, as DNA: TGTGCCAGCAGTTACCGAGGGGGAGGCTACACCTTC. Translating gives CASSYRGGGYTF.

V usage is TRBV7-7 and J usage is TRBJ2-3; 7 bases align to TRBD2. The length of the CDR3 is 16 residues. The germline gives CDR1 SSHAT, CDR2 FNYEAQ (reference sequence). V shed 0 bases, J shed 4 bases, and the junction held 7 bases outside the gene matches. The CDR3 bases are TGTGCCAGCAGCTTAGCGGCCGGGGGGATGGCAGATACGCAGTATTTT. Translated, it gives CASSLAAGGMADTQYF.

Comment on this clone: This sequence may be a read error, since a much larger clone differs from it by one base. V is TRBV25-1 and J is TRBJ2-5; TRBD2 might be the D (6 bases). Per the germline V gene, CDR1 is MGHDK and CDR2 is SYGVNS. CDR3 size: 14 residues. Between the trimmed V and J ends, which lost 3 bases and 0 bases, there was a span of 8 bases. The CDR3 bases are TGTGCCAGCAGTGAGCGGGACCACCAAGAGACCCAGTACTTC. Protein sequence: CASSERDHQETQYF.

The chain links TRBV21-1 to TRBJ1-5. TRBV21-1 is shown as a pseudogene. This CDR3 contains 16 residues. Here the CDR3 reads CASSKAIQATSQPQHF. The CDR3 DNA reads TGTGCCAGCAGCAAAGCGATTCAAGCAACCAGTCAGCCCCAGCATTTT.

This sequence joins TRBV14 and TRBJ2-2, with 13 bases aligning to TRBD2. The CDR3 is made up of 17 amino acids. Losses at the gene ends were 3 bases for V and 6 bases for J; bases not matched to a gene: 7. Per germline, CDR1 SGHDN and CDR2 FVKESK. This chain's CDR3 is CASSQTSGGPPSGELFF. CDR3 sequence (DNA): TGTGCCAGCAGCCAGACTAGCGGGGGGCCCCCCTCCGGGGAGCTGTTTTTT.

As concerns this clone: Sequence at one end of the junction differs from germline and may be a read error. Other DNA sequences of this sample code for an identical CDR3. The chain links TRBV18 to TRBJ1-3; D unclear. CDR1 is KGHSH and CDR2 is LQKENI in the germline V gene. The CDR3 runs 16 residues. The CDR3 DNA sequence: TGTGCCAGCTCACCACCGGGCTCAAGCTCTGGAAATACCATATATTTT. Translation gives CASSPPGSSSGNTIYF.

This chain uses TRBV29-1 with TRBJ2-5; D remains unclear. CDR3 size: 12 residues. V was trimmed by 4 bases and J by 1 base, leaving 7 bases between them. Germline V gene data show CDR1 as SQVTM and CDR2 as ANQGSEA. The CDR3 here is CSVGDIQETQYF. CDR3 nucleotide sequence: TGCAGCGTTGGGGATATCCAAGAGACCCAGTACTTC. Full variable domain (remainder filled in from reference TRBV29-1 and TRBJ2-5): SAVISQKPSRDICQRGTSLTIQCQVDSQVTMMFWYRQQPGQSLTLIATANQGSEATYESGFVIDKFPISRPNLTFSTLTVSNMSPEDSSIYLCSVGDIQETQYFGPGTRLLVL.

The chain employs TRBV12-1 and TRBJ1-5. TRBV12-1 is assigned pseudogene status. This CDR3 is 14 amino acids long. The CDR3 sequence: CASSLVHLNQPQHF. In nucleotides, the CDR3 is TGTGCCAGCAGCTTGGTCCACCTCAATCAGCCCCAGCATTTT.

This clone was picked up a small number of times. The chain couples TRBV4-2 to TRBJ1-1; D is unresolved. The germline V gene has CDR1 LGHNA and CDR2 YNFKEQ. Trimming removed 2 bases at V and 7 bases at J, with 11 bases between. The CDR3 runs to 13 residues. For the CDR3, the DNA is TGTGCCAGCAGCCAACTGACCGAGTATGAAGCTTTCTTT. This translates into CASSQLTEYEAFF.

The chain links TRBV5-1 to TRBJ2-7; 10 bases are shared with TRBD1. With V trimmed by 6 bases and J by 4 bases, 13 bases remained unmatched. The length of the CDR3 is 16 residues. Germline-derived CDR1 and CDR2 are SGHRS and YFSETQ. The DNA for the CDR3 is TGCGCCAGCACCTTTCTTTTTCCGGGACAGGGGTACGAGCAGTACTTC. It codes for CASTFLFPGQGYEQYF.

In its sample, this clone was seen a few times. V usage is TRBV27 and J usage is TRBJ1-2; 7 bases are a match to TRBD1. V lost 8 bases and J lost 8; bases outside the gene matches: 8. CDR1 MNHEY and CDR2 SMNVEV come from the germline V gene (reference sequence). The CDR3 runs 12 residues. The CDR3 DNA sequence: TGTGCCAGCCGAAGGGGGGACAGCGGCTACACCTTC. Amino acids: CASRRGDSGYTF.

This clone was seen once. The CDR3 sequence is CASSTAGTVLRGFF. CDR3 bases: TGTGCCAGCAGCACAGCCGGGACGGTCCTCAGGGGGTTTTTT. V and J are TRBV7-9 and TRBJ2-2; a weak D match, TRBD1 (6 bases). Germline CDR1 reads SEHNR; CDR2 reads FQNEAQ (reference sequence). Trimming removed 5 bases at V and 16 bases at J, with 23 bases between. The length of the CDR3 is 14 residues.

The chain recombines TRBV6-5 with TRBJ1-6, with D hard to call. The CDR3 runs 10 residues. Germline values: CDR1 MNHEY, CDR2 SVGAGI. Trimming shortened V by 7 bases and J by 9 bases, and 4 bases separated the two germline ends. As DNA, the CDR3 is TGTGCCAGCAAGGGTTCACCCCTCCACTTT. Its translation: CASKGSPLHF.

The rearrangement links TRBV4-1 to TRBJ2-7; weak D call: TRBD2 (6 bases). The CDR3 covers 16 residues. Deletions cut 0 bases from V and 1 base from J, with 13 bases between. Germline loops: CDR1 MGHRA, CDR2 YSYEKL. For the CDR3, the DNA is TGCGCCAGCAGCCAAGACTTCGGCGGGGCTTCCTACGAGCAGTACTTC. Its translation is CASSQDFGGASYEQYF.

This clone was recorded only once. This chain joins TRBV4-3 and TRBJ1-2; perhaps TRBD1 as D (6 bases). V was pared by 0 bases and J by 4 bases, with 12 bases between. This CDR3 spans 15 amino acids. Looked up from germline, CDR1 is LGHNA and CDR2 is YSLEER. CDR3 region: CASSQDDQGPYGYTF. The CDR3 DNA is TGCGCCAGCAGCCAAGATGACCAGGGGCCCTATGGCTACACCTTC.

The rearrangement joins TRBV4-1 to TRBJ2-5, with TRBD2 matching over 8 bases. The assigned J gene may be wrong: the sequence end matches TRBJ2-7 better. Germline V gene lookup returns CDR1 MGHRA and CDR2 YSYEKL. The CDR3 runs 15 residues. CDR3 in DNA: TGCGCCAGCAGCTCATCACCGGCGGGGGGCTACGAGCAGTACTTC. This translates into CASSSSPAGGYEQYF.

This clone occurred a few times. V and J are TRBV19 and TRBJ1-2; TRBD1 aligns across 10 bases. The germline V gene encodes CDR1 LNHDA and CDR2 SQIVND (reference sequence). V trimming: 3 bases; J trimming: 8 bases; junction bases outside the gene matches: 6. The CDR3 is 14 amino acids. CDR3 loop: CASSIWGTGDGYTF. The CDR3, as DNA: TGTGCCAGTAGTATCTGGGGGACAGGGGACGGCTACACCTTC.

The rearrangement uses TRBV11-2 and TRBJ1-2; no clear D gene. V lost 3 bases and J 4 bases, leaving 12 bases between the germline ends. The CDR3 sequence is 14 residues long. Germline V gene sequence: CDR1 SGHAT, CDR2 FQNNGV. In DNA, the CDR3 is TGTGCCAGCAGCTTCCTTGAGGGTCCCTATGGCTACACCTTC. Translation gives CASSFLEGPYGYTF.

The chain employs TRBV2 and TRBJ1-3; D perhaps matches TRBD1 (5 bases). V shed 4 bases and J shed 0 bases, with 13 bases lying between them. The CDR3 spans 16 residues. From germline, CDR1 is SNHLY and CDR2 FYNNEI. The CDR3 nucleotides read TGTGCCAGCAGTGCGGACAATTCGTTCTCTGGAAACACCATATATTTT. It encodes CASSADNSFSGNTIYF.

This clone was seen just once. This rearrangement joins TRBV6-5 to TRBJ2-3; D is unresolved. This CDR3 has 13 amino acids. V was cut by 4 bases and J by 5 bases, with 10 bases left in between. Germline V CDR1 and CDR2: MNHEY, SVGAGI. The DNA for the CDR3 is TGTGCCAGCAGTTGGGCCCATTTAGATACGCAGTATTTT. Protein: CASSWAHLDTQYF.

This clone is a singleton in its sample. The CDR3 bases are TGTGCCATCAGTGAGCCCTATTCGACAGGGATGAACACTGAAGCTTTCTTT. As protein: CAISEPYSTGMNTEAFF. This chain links TRBV10-3 with TRBJ1-1; 7 bases map to TRBD1. V was pared by 2 bases and J by 0 bases, with 9 bases of the junction left unmatched. Germline V lookup: CDR1 ENHRY, CDR2 SYGVKD. This CDR3 has 17 residues.

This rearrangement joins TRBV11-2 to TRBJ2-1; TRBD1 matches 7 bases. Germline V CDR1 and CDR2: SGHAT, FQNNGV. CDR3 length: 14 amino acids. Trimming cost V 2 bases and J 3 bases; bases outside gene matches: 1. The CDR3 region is CASSLPGGYNEQFF. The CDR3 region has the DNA TGTGCCAGCAGCTTACCAGGGGGCTACAATGAGCAGTTCTTC. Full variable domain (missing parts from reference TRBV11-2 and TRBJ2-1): EAGVAQSPRYKIIEKRQSVAFWCNPISGHATLYWYQQILGQGPKLLIQFQNNGVVDDSQLPKDRFSAERLKGVDSTLKIQPAKLEDSAVYLCASSLPGGYNEQFFGPGTRLTVL.

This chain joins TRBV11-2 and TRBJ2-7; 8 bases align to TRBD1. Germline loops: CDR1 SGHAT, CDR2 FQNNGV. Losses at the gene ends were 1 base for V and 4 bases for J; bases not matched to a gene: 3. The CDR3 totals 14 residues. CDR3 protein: CASSLGTGIYEQYF. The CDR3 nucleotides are TGTGCCAGCAGCTTAGGGACAGGGATTTACGAGCAGTACTTC. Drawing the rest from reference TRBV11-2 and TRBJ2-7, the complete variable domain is EAGVAQSPRYKIIEKRQSVAFWCNPISGHATLYWYQQILGQGPKLLIQFQNNGVVDDSQLPKDRFSAERLKGVDSTLKIQPAKLEDSAVYLCASSLGTGIYEQYFGPGTRLTVT.

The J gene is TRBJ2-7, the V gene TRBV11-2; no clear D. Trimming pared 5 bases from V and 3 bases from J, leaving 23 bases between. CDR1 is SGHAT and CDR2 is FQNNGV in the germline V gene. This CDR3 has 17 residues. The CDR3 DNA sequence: TGTGCCAGCAGCCCCTCGACCGGGCCTCAGACGATCTACGAGCAGTACTTC. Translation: CASSPSTGPQTIYEQYF. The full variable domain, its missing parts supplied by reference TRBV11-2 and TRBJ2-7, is EAGVAQSPRYKIIEKRQSVAFWCNPISGHATLYWYQQILGQGPKLLIQFQNNGVVDDSQLPKDRFSAERLKGVDSTLKIQPAKLEDSAVYLCASSPSTGPQTIYEQYFGPGTRLTVT.

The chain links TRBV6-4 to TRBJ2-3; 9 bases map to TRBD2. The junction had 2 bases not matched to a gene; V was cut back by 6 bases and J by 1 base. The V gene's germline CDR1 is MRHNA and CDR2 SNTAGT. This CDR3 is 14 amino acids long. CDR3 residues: CASSRLAGTDTQYF. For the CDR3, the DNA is TGTGCCAGCAGCCGACTAGCGGGCACAGATACGCAGTATTTT.

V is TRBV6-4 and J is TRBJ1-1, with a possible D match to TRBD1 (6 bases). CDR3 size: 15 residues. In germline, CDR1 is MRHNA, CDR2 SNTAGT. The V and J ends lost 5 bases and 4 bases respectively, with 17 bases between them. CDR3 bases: TGTGCCAGCAGTAAAGAACGGGGGCGATTCACTGAAGCTTTCTTT. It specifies CASSKERGRFTEAFF.

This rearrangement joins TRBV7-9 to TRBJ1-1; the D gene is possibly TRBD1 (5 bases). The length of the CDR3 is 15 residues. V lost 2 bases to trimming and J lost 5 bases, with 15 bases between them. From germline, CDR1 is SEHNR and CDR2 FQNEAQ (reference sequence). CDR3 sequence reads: CASSLSWGVVTEAFF. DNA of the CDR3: TGTGCCAGCAGCTTAAGCTGGGGGGTGGTGACTGAAGCTTTCTTT.